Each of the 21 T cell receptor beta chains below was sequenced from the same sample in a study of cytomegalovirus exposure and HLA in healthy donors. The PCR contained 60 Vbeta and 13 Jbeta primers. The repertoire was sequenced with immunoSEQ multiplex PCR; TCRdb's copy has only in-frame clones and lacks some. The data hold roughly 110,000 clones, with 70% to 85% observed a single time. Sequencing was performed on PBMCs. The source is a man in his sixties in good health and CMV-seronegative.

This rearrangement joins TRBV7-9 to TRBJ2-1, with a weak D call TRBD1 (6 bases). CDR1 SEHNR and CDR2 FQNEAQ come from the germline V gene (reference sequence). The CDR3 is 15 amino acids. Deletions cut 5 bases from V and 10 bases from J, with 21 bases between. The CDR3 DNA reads TGTGCCAGCAGCGAACCCGGGACATCGGCCAGCGAGCAGTTCTTC. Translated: CASSEPGTSASEQFF. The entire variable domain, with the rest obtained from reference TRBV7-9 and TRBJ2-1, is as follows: DTGVSQNPRHKITKRGQNVTFRCDPISEHNRLYWYRQTLGQGPEFLTYFQNEAQLEKSRLLSDRFSAERPKGSFSTLEIQRTEQGDSAMYLCASSEPGTSASEQFFGPGTRLTVL.

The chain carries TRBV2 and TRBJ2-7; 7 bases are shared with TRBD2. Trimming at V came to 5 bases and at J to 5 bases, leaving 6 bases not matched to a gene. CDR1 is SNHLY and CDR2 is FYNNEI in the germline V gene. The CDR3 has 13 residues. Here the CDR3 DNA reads TGTGCCAGCAGTTGGACTAGTTCCGACGAGCAGTACGTC. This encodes CASSWTSSDEQYV.

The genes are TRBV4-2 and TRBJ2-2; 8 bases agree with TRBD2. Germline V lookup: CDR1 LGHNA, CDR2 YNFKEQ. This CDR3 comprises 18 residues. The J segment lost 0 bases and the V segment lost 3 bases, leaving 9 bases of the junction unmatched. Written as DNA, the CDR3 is TGTGCCAGCAGCCATACCGGGACTAGGGGCGCGAACACCGGGGAGCTGTTTTTT. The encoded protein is CASSHTGTRGANTGELFF.

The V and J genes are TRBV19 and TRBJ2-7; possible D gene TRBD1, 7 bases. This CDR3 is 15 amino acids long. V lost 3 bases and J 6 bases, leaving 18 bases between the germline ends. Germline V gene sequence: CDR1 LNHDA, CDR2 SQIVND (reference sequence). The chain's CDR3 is CASSIQGGGISEQYF. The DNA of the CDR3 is TGTGCCAGTAGTATCCAGGGGGGTGGGATCAGCGAGCAGTACTTC.

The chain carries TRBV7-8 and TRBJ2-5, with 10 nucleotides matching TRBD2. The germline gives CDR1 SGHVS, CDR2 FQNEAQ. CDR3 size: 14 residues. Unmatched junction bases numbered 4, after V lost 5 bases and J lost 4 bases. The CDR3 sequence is CASSLLAGVETQYF. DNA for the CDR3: TGTGCCAGCAGCCTGCTAGCGGGAGTAGAGACCCAGTACTTC. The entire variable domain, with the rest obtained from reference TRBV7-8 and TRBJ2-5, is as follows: GAGVSQSPRYKVAKRGQDVALRCDPISGHVSLFWYQQALGQGPEFLTYFQNEAQLDKSGLPSDRFFAERPEGSVSTLKIQRTQQEDSAVYLCASSLLAGVETQYFGPGTRLLVL.

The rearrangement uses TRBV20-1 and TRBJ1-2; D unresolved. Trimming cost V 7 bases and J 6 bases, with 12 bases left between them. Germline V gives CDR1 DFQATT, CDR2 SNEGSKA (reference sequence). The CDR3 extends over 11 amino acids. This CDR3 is CSGADLDGYTF. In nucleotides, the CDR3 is TGCAGTGGGGCAGACCTTGATGGCTACACCTTC.

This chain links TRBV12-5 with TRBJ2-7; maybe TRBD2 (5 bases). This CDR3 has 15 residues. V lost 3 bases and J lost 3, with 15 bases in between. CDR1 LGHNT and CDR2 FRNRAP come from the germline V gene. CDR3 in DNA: TGTGCTAGTGGTTTAGGAGACGGACGGGGCTACGAGCAGTACTTC. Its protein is CASGLGDGRGYEQYF.

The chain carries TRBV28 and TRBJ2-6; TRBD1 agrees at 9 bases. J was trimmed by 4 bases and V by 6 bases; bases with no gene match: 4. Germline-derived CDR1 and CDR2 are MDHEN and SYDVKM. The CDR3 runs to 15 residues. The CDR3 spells CASRPQGAGANVLTF. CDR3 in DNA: TGTGCCAGCAGACCACAGGGGGCCGGGGCCAACGTCCTGACTTTC. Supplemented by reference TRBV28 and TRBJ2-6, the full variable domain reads DVKVTQSSRYLVKRTGEKVFLECVQDMDHENMFWYRQDPGLGLRLIYFSYDVKMKEKGDIPEGYSVSREKKERFSLILESASTNQTSMYLCASRPQGAGANVLTFGAGSRLTVL.

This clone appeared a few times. The CDR3 DNA is TGTGCCAGTAGTACGGGAAAGCCCAGTGGAGAGACCCAGTACTTC. It is translated as CASSTGKPSGETQYF. V is TRBV19 and J is TRBJ2-5; perhaps TRBD2 as D (5 bases). This CDR3 spans 15 amino acids. Germline assignment: CDR1 LNHDA and CDR2 SQIVND (reference sequence). V lost 4 bases and J 4 bases, leaving 16 bases between the germline ends.

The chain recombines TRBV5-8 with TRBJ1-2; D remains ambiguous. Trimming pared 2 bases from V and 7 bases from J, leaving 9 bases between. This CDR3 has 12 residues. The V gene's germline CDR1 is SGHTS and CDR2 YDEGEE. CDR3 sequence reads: CASSLFRGGYTF. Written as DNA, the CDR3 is TGTGCCAGCAGCTTATTCAGAGGTGGCTACACCTTC. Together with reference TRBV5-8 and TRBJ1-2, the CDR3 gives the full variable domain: EAGVTQSPTHLIKTRGQQATLRCSPISGHTSVYWYQQALGLGLQFLLWYDEGEERNRGNFPPRFSGRQFPNYSSELNVNALELEDSALYLCASSLFRGGYTFGSGTRLTVV.

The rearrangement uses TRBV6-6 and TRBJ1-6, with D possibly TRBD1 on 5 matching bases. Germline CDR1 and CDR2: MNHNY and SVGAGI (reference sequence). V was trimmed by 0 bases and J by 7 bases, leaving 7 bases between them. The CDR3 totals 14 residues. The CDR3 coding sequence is TGTGCCAGCAGTTACTCAGGGGCCAATTCACCCCTCCACTTT. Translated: CASSYSGANSPLHF.

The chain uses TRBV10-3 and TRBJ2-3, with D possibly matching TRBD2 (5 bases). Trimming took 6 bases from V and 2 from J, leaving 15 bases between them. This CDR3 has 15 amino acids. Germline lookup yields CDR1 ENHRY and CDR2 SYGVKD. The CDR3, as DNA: TGTGCCATCAGGCCAAGCGGTTCTGACACAGATACGCAGTATTTT. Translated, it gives CAIRPSGSDTDTQYF.

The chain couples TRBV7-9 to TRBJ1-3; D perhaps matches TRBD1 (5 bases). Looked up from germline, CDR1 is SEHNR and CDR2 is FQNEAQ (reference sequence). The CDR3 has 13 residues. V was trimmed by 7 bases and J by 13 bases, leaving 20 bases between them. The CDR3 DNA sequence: TGTGCCAGCACCGACCCAGGGAAACAGATTATATATTTT. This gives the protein CASTDPGKQIIYF.

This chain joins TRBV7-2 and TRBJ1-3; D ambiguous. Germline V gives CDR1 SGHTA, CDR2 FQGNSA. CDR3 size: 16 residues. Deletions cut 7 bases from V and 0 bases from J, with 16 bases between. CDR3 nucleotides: TGTGCCAGCATCCAAGCAGCAGGCTTCTCTGGAAACACCATATATTTT. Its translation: CASIQAAGFSGNTIYF.

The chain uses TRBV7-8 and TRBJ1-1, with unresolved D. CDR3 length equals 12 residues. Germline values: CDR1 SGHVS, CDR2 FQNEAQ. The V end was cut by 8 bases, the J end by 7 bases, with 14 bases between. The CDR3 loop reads CASVLGAGEAFF. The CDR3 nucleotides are TGTGCCAGCGTCCTAGGAGCGGGTGAAGCTTTCTTT.

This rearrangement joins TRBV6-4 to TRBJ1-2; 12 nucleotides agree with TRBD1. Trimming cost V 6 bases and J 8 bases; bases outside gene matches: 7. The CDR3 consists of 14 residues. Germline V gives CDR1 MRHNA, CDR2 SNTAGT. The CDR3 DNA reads TGTGCCAGCAGATCGGGACAGGGGGCTTGGGGCTACACCTTC. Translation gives CASRSGQGAWGYTF.

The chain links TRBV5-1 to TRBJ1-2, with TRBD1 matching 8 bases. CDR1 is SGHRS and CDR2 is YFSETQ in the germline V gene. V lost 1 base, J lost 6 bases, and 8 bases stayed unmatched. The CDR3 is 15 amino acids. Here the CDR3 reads CASSLIGTGGDGYTF. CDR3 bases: TGCGCCAGCAGCTTGATCGGGACAGGCGGCGATGGCTACACCTTC. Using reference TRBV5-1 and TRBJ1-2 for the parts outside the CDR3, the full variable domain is KAGVTQTPRYLIKTRGQQVTLSCSPISGHRSVSWYQQTPGQGLQFLFEYFSETQRNKGNFPGRFSGRQFSNSRSEMNVSTLELGDSALYLCASSLIGTGGDGYTFGSGTRLTVV.

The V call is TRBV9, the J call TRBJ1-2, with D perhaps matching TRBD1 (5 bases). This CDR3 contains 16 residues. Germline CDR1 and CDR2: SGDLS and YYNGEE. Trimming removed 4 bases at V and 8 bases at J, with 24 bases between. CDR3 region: CASSSTGTRGREGYTF. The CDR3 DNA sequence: TGTGCCAGCAGCTCCACCGGGACCCGGGGGAGGGAGGGCTACACCTTC.

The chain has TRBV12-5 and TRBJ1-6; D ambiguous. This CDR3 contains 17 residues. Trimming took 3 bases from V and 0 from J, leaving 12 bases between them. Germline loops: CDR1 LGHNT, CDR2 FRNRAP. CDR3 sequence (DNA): TGTGCTAGTGGTTTTGGGAGTTTGAGCTCCTATAATTCACCCCTCCACTTT. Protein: CASGFGSLSSYNSPLHF.

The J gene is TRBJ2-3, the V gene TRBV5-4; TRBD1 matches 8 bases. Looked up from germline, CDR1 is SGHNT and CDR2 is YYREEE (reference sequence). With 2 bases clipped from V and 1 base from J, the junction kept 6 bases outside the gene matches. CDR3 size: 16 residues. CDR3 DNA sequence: TGTGCCAGCAGCTTCCTGACAGGGGCGGGCACAGATACGCAGTATTTT. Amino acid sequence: CASSFLTGAGTDTQYF.

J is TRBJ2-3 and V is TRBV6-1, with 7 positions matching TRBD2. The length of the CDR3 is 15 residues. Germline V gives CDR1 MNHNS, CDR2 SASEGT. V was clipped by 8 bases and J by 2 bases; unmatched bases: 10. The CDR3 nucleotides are TGTGCCAGCCTAAGGACTAGTCGGGACACAGATACGCAGTATTTT. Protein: CASLRTSRDTDTQYF.